The rows below give T cell receptor beta chains drawn from one sample of a study of blood T cell repertoires in COVID-19. Repertoires were generated with immunoSEQ multiplex PCR, while TCRdb's copy carries only in-frame clones and drops some. Of fewer than 300,000 clones in the sample, around 86% are singletons; the top ten hold around 10%. The material sequenced was peripheral blood. The receptors come from a man aged 35-49 years who had recovered from COVID-19. Both conserved end residues are part of each CDR3. The D gene is left open where the match is weak. Clone size appears in some rows only: once, few, many, or a class for an expanded clone.

V gene	J gene	D gene	clone size	CDR3 DNA	CDR3 protein
TRBV6-5	TRBJ1-5	-	-	TGTGCCACCGATGTTACTATAAATCAGCCCCAGCATTTT	CATDVTINQPQHF
TRBV10-3	TRBJ1-5	-	-	TGTGCCATCAGTGCGGCGGGACGGAATCAGCCCCAGCATTTT	CAISAAGRNQPQHF
TRBV30	TRBJ1-1	-	-	TGTGCCTCCCTGGGGACACAACGCTATAACACTGAAGCTTTCTTT	CASLGTQRYNTEAFF
TRBV5-6	TRBJ2-2	TRBD1	-	TGTGCCAGCAGCGTACGGACAGGGGGTTTTCCTCATGACACCGGGGAGCTGTTTTTT	CASSVRTGGFPHDTGELFF
TRBV4-1	TRBJ2-5	-	-	TGCGCCAGCAGCCAACTAGCAAGTACGGAGACCCAGTACTTC	CASSQLASTETQYF
TRBV5-1	TRBJ2-7	-	few	TGCGCCAGCAGCTTAGCGGAGGAGCAGTACTTC	CASSLAEEQYF
TRBV6-2/TRBV6-3	TRBJ2-1	-	-	TGTGCCAGCAGTTACCAGGGCGCAAGTAGTGAGCAGTTCTTC	CASSYQGASSEQFF
TRBV6-5	TRBJ2-7	TRBD2	-	TGTGCCAGCAGTTACAGGGAGCTAGCGGGAAATTACGAGCAGTACTTC	CASSYRELAGNYEQYF
TRBV11-2	TRBJ2-7	TRBD2	-	TGTGCCAGCAGCTTATGGGGCGGGAGAGAGGAGCAGTACTTC	CASSLWGGREEQYF
TRBV10-3	TRBJ2-1	TRBD2	-	TGTGCCATCAGAACTAGCGGGAGGGCCAGTTCCCACTCCTACAATGAGCAGTTCTTC	CAIRTSGRASSHSYNEQFF
TRBV5-1	TRBJ2-7	-	-	TGCGCCAGCAGCTTGGACGGGGGGCCCAGTGCCTACGAGCAGTACTTC	CASSLDGGPSAYEQYF
TRBV27	TRBJ2-5	TRBD1	-	TGTGCCAGCAGTCACGACCGGGGACAGGGGGCATCGCGAGAGACCCAGTACTTC	CASSHDRGQGASRETQYF
TRBV6-5	TRBJ2-1	-	-	TGTGCCAGCAGCCACAGGAGTGTCGATGAGCAGTTCTTC	CASSHRSVDEQFF
TRBV5-8	TRBJ2-1	TRBD1	-	TGTGCCAGCAGCCGGAACCAGGGGGCATCCTACAATGAGCAGTTCTTC	CASSRNQGASYNEQFF
TRBV2	TRBJ1-2	TRBD1	-	TGTGCCAGCAGCTCACGGACAGGCGCCTATGGCTACACCTTC	CASSSRTGAYGYTF
TRBV7-9	TRBJ2-7	-	-	TGTGCCAGCAGCTCAAGAGACAGCTACGAGCAGTACTTC	CASSSRDSYEQYF
TRBV21-1	TRBJ2-5	-	-	TGTGCCAGCAGCACGTCCCGGGACAGGGTTTGGACCCAGTACTTC	CASSTSRDRVWTQYF
TRBV12-5	TRBJ1-6	TRBD1	-	TGTGCTAGTGGTCCCGGACCCGGGACAGGGATCGATTCACCCCTCCACTTT	CASGPGPGTGIDSPLHF
TRBV11-2	TRBJ1-5	-	-	TGTGCCAGCAGCTTAGGCGTCCTGGGCAATCAGCCCCAGCATTTT	CASSLGVLGNQPQHF
TRBV3-1/TRBV3-2	TRBJ2-3	-	-	TGTGCCAGCAGGGCAGCAGATACGCAGTATTTT	CASRAADTQYF